This T cell receptor (beta chain) was retrieved from a study of Tregs in tolerant kidney transplant recipients. The repertoire was sequenced with immunoSEQ multiplex PCR; TCRdb's copy has only in-frame clones and lacks some. The repertoire includes 45,000 to 55,000 clones, approximately 90% of them detected once, and about 15% sits in the top ten. The CDR3 loop spans 15 amino acids. V was pared by 9 bases and J by 2 bases, with 19 bases between. Germline V gene data show CDR1 as LNHDA and CDR2 as SQIVND (reference sequence). The nonmyeloablative bone marrow transplants came from related graft donors, with transient mixed chimerism.

This sequence was found in a human patient who received a combined kidney and bone marrow transplant. Some T cells may originate from the graft donor. The J gene is TRBJ1-1, the V gene TRBV19; possibly TRBD1 for D (6 bases). The sequencing used CD8+ T cells from blood (PBMCs), collected 24 months after the transplant. The CDR3 sequence: CASHHLGHTNTEAFF. In DNA, the CDR3 is TGTGCCAGCCATCACTTGGGACATACCAACACTGAAGCTTTCTTT.